The 24 T cell receptor beta chains presented below share a single source sample, sequenced in a study of T cell responses to AZD1222 COVID-19 vaccine. Here immunoSEQ multiplex PCR was the method, and the copy in TCRdb shows in-frame clones only, minus some. This table has more than 90,000 clones, around 84% appearing once. This sample comprised peripheral blood, obtained on day 0 of AZD1222 vaccination. Receptor source: an adult in good health.

This clone was counted once. This rearrangement joins TRBV7-2 to TRBJ2-5; D gene uncertain. The germline V gene encodes CDR1 SGHTA and CDR2 FQGNSA. Trimming cost V 2 bases and J 5 bases, with 9 bases left between them. The CDR3 has 13 residues. The CDR3 protein is CASSLIFLETQYF. The CDR3 bases are TGTGCCAGCAGCTTAATCTTCCTCGAGACCCAGTACTTC.

This chain connects TRBV6-5 to TRBJ2-3; 11 positions match TRBD2. Germline V CDR1 and CDR2: MNHEY, SVGAGI. The ends lost 8 bases at V and 5 bases at J; junction bases unmatched: 6. CDR3 length: 14 residues. The CDR3 loop reads CASRTSGSEDTQYF. The CDR3 nucleotides are TGTGCCAGCCGAACTAGCGGGAGCGAAGATACGCAGTATTTT.

The chain has TRBV5-1 and TRBJ1-1; 7 bases align to TRBD1. Germline V gene sequence: CDR1 SGHRS, CDR2 YFSETQ. V lost 4 bases, J lost 2 bases, and 5 bases stayed unmatched. The CDR3 extends over 14 amino acids. This CDR3 reads CASSRGQTNTEAFF. The CDR3 region has the DNA TGCGCCAGCAGCAGGGGACAGACAAACACTGAAGCTTTCTTT.

This clone was seen once. The chain recombines TRBV11-3 with TRBJ1-1; TRBD1 aligns across 8 bases. The CDR3 covers 13 residues. After removal of 4 bases from V and 8 bases from J, the junction contained 6 bases not matched to a gene. Germline-derived CDR1 and CDR2 are SGHNT and YENEEA. DNA for the CDR3: TGTGCCAGCAGCTCAGGACAGGGTGGGGAAGCTTTCTTT. This encodes CASSSGQGGEAFF. Variable domain in full (rest from reference TRBV11-3 and TRBJ1-1): EAGVVQSPRYKIIEKKQPVAFWCNPISGHNTLYWYLQNLGQGPELLIRYENEEAVDDSQLPKDRFSAERLKGVDSTLKIQPAELGDSAVYLCASSSGQGGEAFFGQGTRLTVV.

The rearrangement joins TRBV9 to TRBJ2-1; D is tentatively TRBD1 or TRBD2 (5 bases each). Germline V CDR1 and CDR2: SGDLS, YYNGEE. The CDR3 runs to 12 residues. V gave up 10 bases and J gave up 10 bases, with 18 bases separating them. The CDR3 DNA follows: TGTGCCTCGTCCCCCGGGGCGCGGGAGCAGTTCTTC. Its protein product is CASSPGAREQFF.

The rearrangement links TRBV5-6 to TRBJ1-2, with TRBD1 identical over 7 bases. Trimming took 2 bases from V and 5 from J; bases not matched to a gene: 18. The CDR3 consists of 18 residues. Per germline, CDR1 SGHDT and CDR2 YYEEEE. The CDR3 region is CASSLYRADRDAKYGYTF. The CDR3 bases are TGTGCCAGCAGCTTATACCGGGCTGACAGGGACGCAAAGTATGGCTACACCTTC.

The chain joins TRBV30 to TRBJ1-5, with D unresolved. This CDR3 has 14 amino acids. Trimming took off 7 bases at V and 5 bases at J, with 18 bases between the two ends. Germline V lookup: CDR1 GTSNPN, CDR2 SVGIG (reference sequence). The CDR3 nucleotides read TGTGCCTCCAAACCCGTGGGTGAGGATCAGCCCCAGCATTTT. The encoded protein is CASKPVGEDQPQHF.

This clone has only a few counts. This chain uses TRBV2 with TRBJ1-4, with TRBD1 matching over 8 bases. Germline V CDR1 and CDR2: SNHLY, FYNNEI. The CDR3 is made up of 16 amino acids. Unmatched junction bases numbered 7, after V lost 7 bases and J lost 0 bases. The CDR3 nucleotides are TGTGCCAGCAATACAGGGGGTTCGGCAACTAATGAAAAACTGTTTTTT. This sequence encodes CASNTGGSATNEKLFF.

The chain has TRBV21-1 and TRBJ1-2. TRBV21-1 represents a pseudogene. The CDR3 runs to 14 residues. CDR3 sequence reads: CASSCAGTNYGYTF. DNA for the CDR3: TGTGCCAGCAGCTGTGCCGGGACCAACTATGGCTACACCTTC.

This clone has only a few counts. The V call is TRBV30, the J call TRBJ1-5; tentative D call: TRBD1 (6 bases). Germline values: CDR1 GTSNPN, CDR2 SVGIG (reference sequence). The CDR3 has 12 residues. V was pared by 4 bases and J by 5 bases, with 9 bases between. CDR3 in amino acids: CAWNSGDQPQHF. CDR3 nucleotides: TGTGCCTGGAACTCAGGGGATCAGCCCCAGCATTTT.

This chain links TRBV18 with TRBJ2-7; 8 positions match TRBD1. V was clipped by 3 bases and J by 4 bases; unmatched bases: 5. CDR3 length: 14 amino acids. Germline-derived CDR1 and CDR2 are KGHSH and LQKENI. CDR3 bases: TGTGCCAGCTCACCCCGACAGGGGAGGTACGAGCAGTACTTC. Its protein product is CASSPRQGRYEQYF.

The rearrangement joins TRBV28 to TRBJ2-3; 9 bases fit TRBD1. The trim removed 3 bases at V and 4 bases at J, leaving 5 bases unmatched. The CDR3 loop spans 15 amino acids. CDR1 MDHEN and CDR2 SYDVKM come from the germline V gene. CDR3 coding DNA: TGTGCCAGCAGTTTTGGGACAGGGTCCCCAGATACGCAGTATTTT. This encodes CASSFGTGSPDTQYF. Complete variable domain (other parts from reference TRBV28 and TRBJ2-3): DVKVTQSSRYLVKRTGEKVFLECVQDMDHENMFWYRQDPGLGLRLIYFSYDVKMKEKGDIPEGYSVSREKKERFSLILESASTNQTSMYLCASSFGTGSPDTQYFGPGTRLTVL.

V gene TRBV19 combines with J gene TRBJ1-2, with TRBD1 matching 8 bases. The CDR3 runs 13 residues. The J segment lost 3 bases and the V segment lost 5 bases, leaving 2 bases of the junction unmatched. Germline-derived CDR1 and CDR2 are LNHDA and SQIVND (reference sequence). The CDR3 here is CASSDRGYYGYTF. In nucleotides, the CDR3 is TGTGCCAGTAGTGACAGGGGTTACTATGGCTACACCTTC.

The chain combines TRBV6-5 with TRBJ2-2; 7 bases are shared with TRBD2. V gave up 6 bases and J gave up 7 bases; unmatched junction bases: 8. CDR1 and CDR2 (germline): MNHEY, SVGAGI. CDR3 length: 14 residues. The CDR3 spells CASRIIQRGGELFF. CDR3 coding DNA: TGTGCCAGCAGGATAATACAGCGGGGCGGGGAGCTGTTTTTT.

This chain uses TRBV6-6 with TRBJ2-6; possible D gene TRBD1, 6 bases. Germline CDR1 and CDR2: MNHNY and SVGAGI (reference sequence). The CDR3 extends over 17 amino acids. V lost 5 bases to trimming and J lost 0 bases, with 14 bases between them. CDR3 sequence (DNA): TGTGCCAGCAGTCAGACAGGATCTCGCTCTGGGGCCAACGTCCTGACTTTC. Translation gives CASSQTGSRSGANVLTF.

The J gene is TRBJ2-7, the V gene TRBV6-1, with D maybe TRBD1 (5 bases). Trimming shortened V by 3 bases and J by 6 bases, and 9 bases separated the two germline ends. This CDR3 has 12 residues. Germline V CDR1 and CDR2: MNHNS, SASEGT. DNA for the CDR3: TGTGCCAGCAGTGACAGGGTCCCCGAGCAGTACTTC. This encodes CASSDRVPEQYF.

The genes are TRBV12-5 and TRBJ2-1, with D hard to call. The CDR3 contains 13 residues. Trimming shortened V by 7 bases and J by 2 bases, and 9 bases separated the two germline ends. Germline values: CDR1 LGHNT, CDR2 FRNRAP. CDR3 sequence (DNA): TGTGCTAGTGCCACCATAACCTACAATGAGCAGTTCTTC. Amino acid sequence: CASATITYNEQFF. The whole variable domain, filled in from reference TRBV12-5 and TRBJ2-1, reads DARVTQTPRHKVTEMGQEVTMRCQPILGHNTVFWYRQTMMQGLELLAYFRNRAPLDDSGMPKDRFSAEMPDATLATLKIQPSEPRDSAVYFCASATITYNEQFFGPGTRLTVL.

This chain connects TRBV7-2 to TRBJ2-2; 8 bases are shared with TRBD2. After removal of 5 bases from V and 0 bases from J, the junction contained 2 bases not matched to a gene. The CDR3 is 15 amino acids. Germline V gene sequence: CDR1 SGHTA, CDR2 FQGNSA. The CDR3 bases are TGTGCCAGCAGCCCGGGGGGGGCGAACACCGGGGAGCTGTTTTTT. Protein: CASSPGGANTGELFF.

This chain uses TRBV12-3 or TRBV12-4 with TRBJ2-1; unclear D gene. V was trimmed by 4 bases and J by 7 bases, leaving 8 bases between them. This CDR3 region has 12 residues. DNA for the CDR3: TGTGCCAGCAGTTCGCTATGGAATGAGCAGTTCTTC. Translation: CASSSLWNEQFF.

This chain joins TRBV4-3 and TRBJ2-3, with 7 bases that match TRBD2. The junction had 9 bases not matched to a gene; V was cut back by 1 base and J by 5 bases. Looked up from germline, CDR1 is LGHNA and CDR2 is YSLEER. This CDR3 spans 16 amino acids. The DNA of the CDR3 is TGCGCCAGCAGCCAAGCGTCTAGCGGCCGTGGAGATACGCAGTATTTT. Translating it yields CASSQASSGRGDTQYF.

The chain is built from TRBV7-2 and TRBJ1-5; a possible D gene is TRBD1 (5 bases). CDR3 length equals 13 residues. The V gene's germline CDR1 is SGHTA and CDR2 FQGNSA. V was trimmed by 5 bases and J by 5 bases, leaving 10 bases between them. For the CDR3, the DNA is TGTGCCAGCAGCCCGACAGCGGATCAGCCCCAGCATTTT. Protein: CASSPTADQPQHF. The full variable domain, rest sourced from reference TRBV7-2 and TRBJ1-5, is GAGVSQSPSNKVTEKGKDVELRCDPISGHTALYWYRQSLGQGLEFLIYFQGNSAPDKSGLPSDRFSAERTGGSVSTLTIQRTQQEDSAVYLCASSPTADQPQHFGDGTRLSIL.

On this clone: Germline and junction disagree at one end, which may indicate a read error. V is TRBV29-1 and J is TRBJ2-5; possibly TRBD2 for D (5 bases). This CDR3 spans 12 amino acids. Germline V gene sequence: CDR1 SQVTM, CDR2 ANQGSEA. The CDR3 DNA follows: TGCAGCCTTGAGGGATTCGGAGAGACCCAGTACTTC. Its protein product is CSLEGFGETQYF.

The chain combines TRBV2 with TRBJ1-6; D is possibly TRBD1 (6 bases). Looked up from germline, CDR1 is SNHLY and CDR2 is FYNNEI. This CDR3 contains 14 residues. V was shortened by 7 bases and J by 5 bases, with 12 bases between the two germline ends. The CDR3 loop is CASTMDSNNSPLHF. In nucleotides, the CDR3 is TGTGCCAGCACCATGGACAGTAATAATTCACCCCTCCACTTT.

The gene calls are TRBV29-1 and TRBJ2-1; no clear D. Trimming stripped 5 bases from V and 4 bases from J, with 12 bases between. CDR1 and CDR2 (germline): SQVTM, ANQGSEA. This CDR3 contains 13 residues. The CDR3 protein is CSVNSPEYNEQFF. The CDR3 region has the DNA TGCAGCGTTAATTCTCCCGAATACAATGAGCAGTTCTTC.